The clone carrying this T cell receptor beta chain was seen a few times. The antigen remains undetermined. This sample stems from a study of blood T cells in healthy people across ages. Overall study findings and caveats: A roughly linear fall in TCR beta diversity per million T cells was seen with increasing age. It was held that diversity estimates obtained from one million T cells represented underestimates.

It was with a sample-barcoded 5' primer and a J-beta primer mix that a second PCR of roughly 7 to 12 cycles was run. TCRdb passed the 5' RACE reads through MiXCR, listing each CDR3 protein once. This repertoire shows some 1.4 million distinct CDR3 sequences, approximately 38% found once; its top ten account for roughly 7.9%. Looked up from germline, CDR1 is MDHEN and CDR2 is SYDVKM. The CDR3 totals 17 residues. Trimming at V came to 3 bases and at J to 2 bases, leaving 10 bases not matched to a gene. The clonotype comes from a woman aged 18-29 years in good health. The chain carries TRBV28 and TRBJ2-3; 8 positions agree with TRBD2. Sequenced material: blood. CDR3 bases: TGTGCCAGCAGTTTCCCCTACACTAGCGGTGACACAGATACGCAGTATTTT. Translation gives CASSFPYTSGDTDTQYF.